This TCR beta chain was retrieved from a study of T cell changes during pregnancy in multiple sclerosis. Libraries were prepared by immunoSEQ multiplex PCR; TCRdb keeps only in-frame clonotypes and omits some of them. Among around 62,000 clones listed, less than 95% were seen once. The sequences come from peripheral blood, collected in the third trimester of pregnancy. This TCR was sampled from a female donor with multiple sclerosis, enrolled in a pregnancy study.

CDR3 in DNA: TGTGCCAGCAGCTTATACAAAGGACAGGGGAAAAGCACAGATACGCAGTATTTT. Protein: CASSLYKGQGKSTDTQYF. V and J are TRBV11-3 and TRBJ2-3; 9 bases agree with TRBD1. The V and J ends lost 2 bases and 0 bases, in that order; junction bases with no gene match: 9. The germline V gene has CDR1 SGHNT and CDR2 YENEEA. The CDR3 spans 18 residues.